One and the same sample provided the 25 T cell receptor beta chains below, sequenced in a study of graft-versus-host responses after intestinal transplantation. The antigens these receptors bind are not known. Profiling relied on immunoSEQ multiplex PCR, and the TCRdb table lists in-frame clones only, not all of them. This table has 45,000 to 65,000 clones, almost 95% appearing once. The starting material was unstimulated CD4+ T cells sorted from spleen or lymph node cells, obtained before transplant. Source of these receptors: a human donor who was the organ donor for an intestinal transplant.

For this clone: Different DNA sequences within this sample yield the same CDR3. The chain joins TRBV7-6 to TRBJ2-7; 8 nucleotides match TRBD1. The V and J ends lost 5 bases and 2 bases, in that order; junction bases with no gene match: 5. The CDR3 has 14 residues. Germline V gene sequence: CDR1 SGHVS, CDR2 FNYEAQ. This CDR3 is CASSPKQGAYEQYF. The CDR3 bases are TGTGCCAGCAGCCCAAAACAGGGGGCCTACGAGCAGTACTTC.

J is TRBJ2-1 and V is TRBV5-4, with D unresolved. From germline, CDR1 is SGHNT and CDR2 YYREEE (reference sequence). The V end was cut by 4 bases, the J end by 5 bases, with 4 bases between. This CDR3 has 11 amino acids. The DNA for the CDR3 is TGTGCCAGCAGCCTCAACAATGAGCAGTTCTTC. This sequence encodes CASSLNNEQFF.

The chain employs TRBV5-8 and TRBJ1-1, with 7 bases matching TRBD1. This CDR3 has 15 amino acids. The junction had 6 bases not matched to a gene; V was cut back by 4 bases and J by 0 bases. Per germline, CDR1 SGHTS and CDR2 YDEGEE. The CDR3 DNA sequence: TGTGCCAGCAGCAGGGACAGAAGACTGAACACTGAAGCTTTCTTT. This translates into CASSRDRRLNTEAFF.

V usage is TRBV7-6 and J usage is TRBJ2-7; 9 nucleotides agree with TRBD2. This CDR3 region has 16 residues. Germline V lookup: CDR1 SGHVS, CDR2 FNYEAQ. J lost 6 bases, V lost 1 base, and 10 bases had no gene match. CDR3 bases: TGTGCCAGCAGCTTAGGGTTAGTAGCGGGGGAGCTCGAGCAGTACTTC. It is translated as CASSLGLVAGELEQYF.

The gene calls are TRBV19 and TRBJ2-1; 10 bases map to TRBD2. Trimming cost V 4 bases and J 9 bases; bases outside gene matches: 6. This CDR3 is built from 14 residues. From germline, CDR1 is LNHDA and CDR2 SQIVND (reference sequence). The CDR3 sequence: CASSTSGGGGEQFF. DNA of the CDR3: TGTGCCAGTAGTACCAGCGGGGGGGGTGGTGAGCAGTTCTTC.

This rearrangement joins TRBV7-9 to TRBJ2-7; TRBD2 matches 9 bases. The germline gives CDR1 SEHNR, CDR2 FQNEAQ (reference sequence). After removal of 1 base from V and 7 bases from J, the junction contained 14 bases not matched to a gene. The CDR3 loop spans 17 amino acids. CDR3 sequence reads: CASSLVTVAGAVLEQYF. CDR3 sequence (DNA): TGTGCCAGCAGCTTAGTCACCGTAGCGGGGGCCGTCTTGGAGCAGTACTTC.

The chain's CDR3 is CASSQGWQGTYGYTF. DNA for the CDR3: TGTGCCAGCAGCCAAGGATGGCAGGGTACCTATGGCTACACCTTC. The chain has TRBV14 and TRBJ1-2, with a weak D call TRBD1 (5 bases). Looked up from germline, CDR1 is SGHDN and CDR2 is FVKESK. This CDR3 is 15 amino acids long. The V gene lost 1 base and the J gene lost 4 bases, with 13 bases spanning the gap.

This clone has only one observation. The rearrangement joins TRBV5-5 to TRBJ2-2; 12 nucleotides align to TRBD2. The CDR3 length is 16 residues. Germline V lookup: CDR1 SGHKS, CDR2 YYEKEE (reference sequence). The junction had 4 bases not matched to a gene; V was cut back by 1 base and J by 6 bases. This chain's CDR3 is CASSLTSGGTPGELFF. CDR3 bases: TGTGCCAGCAGCTTGACTAGCGGGGGGACTCCCGGGGAGCTGTTTTTT.

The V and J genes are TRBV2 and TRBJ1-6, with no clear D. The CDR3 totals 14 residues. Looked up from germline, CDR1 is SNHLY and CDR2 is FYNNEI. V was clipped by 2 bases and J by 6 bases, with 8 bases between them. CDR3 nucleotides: TGTGCCAGCAGTGAATACGTACCTAATTCACCCCTCCACTTT. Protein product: CASSEYVPNSPLHF.

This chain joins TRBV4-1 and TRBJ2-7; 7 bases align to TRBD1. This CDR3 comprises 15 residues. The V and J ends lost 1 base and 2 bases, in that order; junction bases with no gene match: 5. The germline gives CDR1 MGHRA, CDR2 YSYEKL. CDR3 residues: CASSQAGTEAYEQYF. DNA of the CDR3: TGCGCCAGCAGCCAAGCCGGGACAGAAGCCTACGAGCAGTACTTC.

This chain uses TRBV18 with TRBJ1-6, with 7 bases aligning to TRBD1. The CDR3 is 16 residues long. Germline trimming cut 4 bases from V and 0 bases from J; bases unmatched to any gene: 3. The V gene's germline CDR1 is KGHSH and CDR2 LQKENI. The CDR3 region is CASSLDRSSYNSPLHF. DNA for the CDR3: TGTGCCAGCTCACTGGACAGGAGCTCCTATAATTCACCCCTCCACTTT. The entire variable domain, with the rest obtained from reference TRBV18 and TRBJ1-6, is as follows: NAGVMQNPRHLVRRRGQEARLRCSPMKGHSHVYWYRQLPEEGLKFMVYLQKENIIDESGMPKERFSAEFPKEGPSILRIQQVVRGDSAAYFCASSLDRSSYNSPLHFGNGTRLTVT.

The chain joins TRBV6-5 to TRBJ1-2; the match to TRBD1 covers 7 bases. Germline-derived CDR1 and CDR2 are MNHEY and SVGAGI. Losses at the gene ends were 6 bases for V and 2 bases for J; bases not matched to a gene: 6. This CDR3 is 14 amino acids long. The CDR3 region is CASSRTGANYGYTF. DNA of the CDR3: TGTGCCAGCAGCCGCACAGGGGCGAACTATGGCTACACCTTC.

The CDR3 DNA reads TGCGCCAGCAGCGCTGGGACAGGGGAACAGCCCCAGCATTTT. Protein product: CASSAGTGEQPQHF. The chain is built from TRBV5-1 and TRBJ1-5, with 10 bases matching TRBD1. Germline trimming cut 4 bases from V and 7 bases from J; bases unmatched to any gene: 5. CDR1 and CDR2 (germline): SGHRS, YFSETQ. CDR3 length: 14 amino acids.

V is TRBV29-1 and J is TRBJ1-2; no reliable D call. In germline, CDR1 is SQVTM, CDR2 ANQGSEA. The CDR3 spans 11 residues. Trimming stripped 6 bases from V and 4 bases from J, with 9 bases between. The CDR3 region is CSVISIYGYTF. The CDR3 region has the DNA TGCAGCGTCATCTCCATCTATGGCTACACCTTC.

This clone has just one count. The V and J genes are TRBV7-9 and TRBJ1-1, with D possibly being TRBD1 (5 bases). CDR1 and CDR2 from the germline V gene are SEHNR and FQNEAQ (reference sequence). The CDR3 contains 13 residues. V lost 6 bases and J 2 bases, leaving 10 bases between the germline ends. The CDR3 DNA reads TGTGCCAGCAGTAAGACAGCTAACACTGAAGCTTTCTTT. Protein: CASSKTANTEAFF.

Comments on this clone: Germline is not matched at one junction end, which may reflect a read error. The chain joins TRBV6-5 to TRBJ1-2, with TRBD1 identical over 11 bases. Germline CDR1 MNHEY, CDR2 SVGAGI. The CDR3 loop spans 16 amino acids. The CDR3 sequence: CASSHSGTGGNYGYTF. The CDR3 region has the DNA TGTGCCAGCAGTCACTCCGGGACAGGGGGGAACTATGGCTACACCTTC.

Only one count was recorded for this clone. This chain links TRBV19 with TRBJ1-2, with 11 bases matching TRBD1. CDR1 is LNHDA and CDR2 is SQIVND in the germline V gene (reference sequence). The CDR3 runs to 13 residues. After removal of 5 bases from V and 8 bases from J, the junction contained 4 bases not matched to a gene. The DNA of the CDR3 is TGTGCCAGTAGTGGGAGGACAGGGGGCGGCTACACCTTC. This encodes CASSGRTGGGYTF.

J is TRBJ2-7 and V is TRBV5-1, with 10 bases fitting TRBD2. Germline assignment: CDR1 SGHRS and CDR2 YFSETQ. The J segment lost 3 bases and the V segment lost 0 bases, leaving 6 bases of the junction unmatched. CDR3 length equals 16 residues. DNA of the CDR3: TGCGCCAGCAGCTTGGCCCCTAGCGGGGGCCTCTACGAGCAGTACTTC. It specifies CASSLAPSGGLYEQYF.

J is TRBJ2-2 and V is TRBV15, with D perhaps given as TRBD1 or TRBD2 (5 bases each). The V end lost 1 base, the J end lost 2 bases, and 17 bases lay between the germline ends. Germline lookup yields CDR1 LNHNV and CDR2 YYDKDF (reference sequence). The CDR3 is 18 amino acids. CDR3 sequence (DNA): TGTGCCACCAGCAGAGGGCCCCCTGGGGGATCCAACACCGGGGAGCTGTTTTTT. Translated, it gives CATSRGPPGGSNTGELFF. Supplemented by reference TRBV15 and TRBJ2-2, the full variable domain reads DAMVIQNPRYQVTQFGKPVTLSCSQTLNHNVMYWYQQKSSQAPKLLFHYYDKDFNNEADTPDNFQSRRPNTSFCFLDIRSPGLGDTAMYLCATSRGPPGGSNTGELFFGEGSRLTVL.

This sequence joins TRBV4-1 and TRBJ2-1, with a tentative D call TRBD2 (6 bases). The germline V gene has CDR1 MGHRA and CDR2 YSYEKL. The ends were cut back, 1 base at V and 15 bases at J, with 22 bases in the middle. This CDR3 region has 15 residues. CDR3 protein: CASSQVAGAPGLRFF. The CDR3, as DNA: TGCGCCAGCAGCCAAGTTGCAGGCGCTCCGGGACTGCGGTTCTTC.

The CDR3 nucleotides are TGTGCCAGCAAAAGAAACAGCCTGGCGGCCAACGTCCTGACTTTC. This encodes CASKRNSLAANVLTF. The genes are TRBV28 and TRBJ2-6; no clear D. V dropped 7 bases and J dropped 6 bases, with 16 bases sitting between them. The germline CDR1 and CDR2 sequences are MDHEN and SYDVKM. The CDR3 covers 15 residues.

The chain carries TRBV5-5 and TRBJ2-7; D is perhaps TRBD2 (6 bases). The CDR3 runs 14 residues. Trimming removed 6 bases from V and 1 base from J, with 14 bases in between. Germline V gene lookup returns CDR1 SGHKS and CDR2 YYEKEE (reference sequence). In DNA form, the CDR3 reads TGTGCCAGCATCTCAGGGACTGGGTCCTACGAGCAGTACTTC. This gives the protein CASISGTGSYEQYF.

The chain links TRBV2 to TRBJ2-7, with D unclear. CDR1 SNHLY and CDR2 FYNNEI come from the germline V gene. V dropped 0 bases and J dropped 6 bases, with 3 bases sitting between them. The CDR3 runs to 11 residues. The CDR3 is CASSEASEQYF. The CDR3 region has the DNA TGTGCCAGCAGTGAAGCTAGCGAGCAGTACTTC.

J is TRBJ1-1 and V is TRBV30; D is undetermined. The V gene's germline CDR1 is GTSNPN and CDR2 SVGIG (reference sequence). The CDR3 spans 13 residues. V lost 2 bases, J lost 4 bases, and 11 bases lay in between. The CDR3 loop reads CAWSRRISTEAFF. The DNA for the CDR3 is TGTGCCTGGAGTAGAAGAATTAGCACTGAAGCTTTCTTT.

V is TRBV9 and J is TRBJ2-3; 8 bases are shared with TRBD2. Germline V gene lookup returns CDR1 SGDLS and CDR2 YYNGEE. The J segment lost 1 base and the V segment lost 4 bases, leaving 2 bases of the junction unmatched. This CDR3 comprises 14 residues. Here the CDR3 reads CASSFSGGTDTQYF. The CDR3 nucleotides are TGTGCCAGCAGCTTTAGCGGGGGCACAGATACGCAGTATTTT.